This T cell receptor beta chain derives from a study of T cell changes during pregnancy in multiple sclerosis. TCRdb's copy holds only in-frame clones and misses some; the assay was immunoSEQ multiplex PCR. The data show about 81,000 clones, with about 95% seen just once and roughly 2.5% held by the top ten. This clonotype was obtained from a female donor with multiple sclerosis, enrolled in a pregnancy study. Sequenced material: peripheral blood, taken in the third trimester of pregnancy.

The CDR3 DNA is TGTGCCAGCAGCCAACGCGACAGGGCCCAAGAGACCCAGTACTTC. Translated, it gives CASSQRDRAQETQYF. The chain is built from TRBV14 and TRBJ2-5; 7 bases agree with TRBD1. After removal of 2 bases from V and 1 base from J, the junction contained 4 bases not matched to a gene. Germline-derived CDR1 and CDR2 are SGHDN and FVKESK. The CDR3 is 15 amino acids.